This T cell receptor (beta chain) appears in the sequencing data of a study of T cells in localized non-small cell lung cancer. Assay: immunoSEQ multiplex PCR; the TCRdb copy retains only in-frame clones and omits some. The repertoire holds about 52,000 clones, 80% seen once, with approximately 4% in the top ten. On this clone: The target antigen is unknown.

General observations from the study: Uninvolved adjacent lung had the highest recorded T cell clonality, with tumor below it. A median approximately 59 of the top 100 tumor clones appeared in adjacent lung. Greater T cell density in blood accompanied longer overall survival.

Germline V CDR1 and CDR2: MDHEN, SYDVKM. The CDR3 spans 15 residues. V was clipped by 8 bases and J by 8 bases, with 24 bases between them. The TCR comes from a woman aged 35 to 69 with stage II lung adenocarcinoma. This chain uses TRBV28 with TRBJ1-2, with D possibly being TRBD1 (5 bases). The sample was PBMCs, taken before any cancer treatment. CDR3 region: CASLQGGYRVGGYTF. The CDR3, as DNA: TGTGCCAGCCTGCAGGGAGGATATAGGGTGGGCGGCTACACCTTC.